This T cell receptor (beta chain) was found in a study of OX40 agonist ivuxolimab in advanced cancers. Study-level results: The average count of expanded clones was higher among CD8+ T cells than among CD4+. Compared with others, partial responders at 0.1-3.0 mg/kg displayed clonal expansion among the lowest.

The CDR3 loop spans 16 amino acids. Trimming stripped 3 bases from V and 0 bases from J, with 11 bases between. Germline V lookup: CDR1 MRHNA, CDR2 SNTAGT. Generated by immunoSEQ multiplex PCR, the TCRdb table keeps only in-frame clones and is missing some. The sample consists of tens of thousands of clones, approximately 78% of them appearing once. Points on this clone: Its target is not known.

The sequences come from CD4+ or CD8+ T cells sorted from blood, collected in a trial of the OX40 agonist ivuxolimab. The V and J genes are TRBV6-4 and TRBJ2-2; D might be TRBD1 (5 bases). The sequence derives from an adult with an advanced solid tumor such as melanoma, head and neck, liver or kidney cancer. This chain's CDR3 is CASSEYDSPNTGELFF. The DNA of the CDR3 is TGTGCCAGCAGTGAGTACGACAGCCCGAACACCGGGGAGCTGTTTTTT.